This T cell receptor (beta chain) appears in the sequencing data of a study of beta chain features in type 1 diabetes. The study, taken as a whole, reports: Diminished insertions and augmented deletions at VDJ junctions characterized type 1 diabetes patients. Reads derived from cDNA could over-represent cells showing high TCR expression. Whether HLA type affects TCRB rearrangement stayed undetermined in the present work. Among patients with Type 1 diabetes, TCRB CDR3s were moderately but significantly shorter in every one of the four CD4+ subsets.

The CDR3 has 17 residues. V was pared by 2 bases and J by 4 bases, with 10 bases of the junction left unmatched. CDR1 and CDR2 from the germline V gene are SEHNR and FQNEAQ (reference sequence). As regards this clone: Antigen unknown.

cDNA synthesis used the whole RNA isolate, giving expressed TCRB sequences. Generated by immunoSEQ multiplex PCR, the TCRdb table keeps only in-frame clones and is missing some. This table has over 120,000 clones, about a tenth appearing once. The sequenced sample was central memory CD4+ T cells from blood. The chain carries TRBV7-9 and TRBJ2-5; TRBD2 matches 10 bases. This sequence originates from a young man in good health. The CDR3: CASSLRSSGGRGETQYF. In nucleotides, the CDR3 is TGTGCCAGCAGCTTAAGGTCTAGCGGGGGTCGGGGAGAGACCCAGTACTTC. The full variable domain, completed using reference TRBV7-9 and TRBJ2-5, is DTGVSQNPRHKITKRGQNVTFRCDPISEHNRLYWYRQTLGQGPEFLTYFQNEAQLEKSRLLSDRFSAERPKGSFSTLEIQRTEQGDSAMYLCASSLRSSGGRGETQYFGPGTRLLVL.